One and the same sample provided the 24 T cell receptor beta chains below, sequenced in a study of CXCR3-negative and CXCR3-positive naive CD8 T cells. The method, 5' RACE with UMI labels, was used to prepare the TRB cDNA libraries. TCRdb reprocessed the 5' RACE reads, with one entry per CDR3 protein and no DNA. This sample contains over 20,000 distinct CDR3 sequences. The sample comprised naive CXCR3- CD8+ T cells from blood. Specified subset: CD45RO-CCR7+CD27+CD95- naive CD8+ T cells lacking CXCR3 (TNR3-). These receptors were collected from a human donor in good health. Some clones in this sample may be carry-over from other donors' samples.

The rearrangement joins TRBV20-1 to TRBJ2-1; the TRBD1 assignment by TCRdb is unverifiable without DNA. Germline CDR1 DFQATT, CDR2 SNEGSKA (reference sequence). The CDR3 has 16 residues. This chain's CDR3 is CSARADRDTSYNEQFF.

By frequency, this clonotype registers medium-sized. The chain joins TRBV4-2 to TRBJ2-5; with no DNA, the TCRdb D assignment of TRBD2 cannot be verified. The CDR3 runs 19 residues. Germline values: CDR1 LGHNA, CDR2 YNFKEQ. This CDR3 reads CASSQPSRGRLAGQETQYF.

J is TRBJ2-7 and V is TRBV5-6; the TRBD1 assignment by TCRdb is unverifiable without DNA. The V gene's germline CDR1 is SGHDT and CDR2 YYEEEE. The CDR3 is made up of 15 amino acids. The CDR3 loop reads CASSLGQGEAYEQYF.

This chain links TRBV6-5 with TRBJ2-1; TCRdb names TRBD1, which stays unverified in the absence of DNA. This CDR3 has 17 amino acids. CDR1 is MNHEY and CDR2 is SVGAGI in the germline V gene. The CDR3 spells CASSYSGTDLIYNEQFF.

V and J are TRBV4-1 and TRBJ1-2; there is no DNA to check the TCRdb D call of TRBD1. This CDR3 has 14 amino acids. Germline values: CDR1 MGHRA, CDR2 YSYEKL. The CDR3 here is CASSQRQADYGYTF.

This clonotype shows up as medium-sized (0.01 to 0.1%) by frequency. The chain is built from TRBV7-9 and TRBJ2-1; TCRdb's assignment of TRBD1 cannot be checked, as there is no DNA. The CDR3 has 13 amino acids. The germline V gene encodes CDR1 SEHNR and CDR2 FQNEAQ (reference sequence). The CDR3 spells CASSDSEQFFGFF.

The chain employs TRBV7-3 and TRBJ2-1; TCRdb proposes TRBD2, but this gene call is untestable without DNA. The CDR3 totals 14 residues. Germline lookup yields CDR1 SGHTA and CDR2 FQGTGA. The CDR3 loop is CASSLTAGYNEQFF.

The CDR3 loop is CASNPPGINQPQHF. This rearrangement joins TRBV6-1 to TRBJ1-5; TCRdb lists TRBD1, though no DNA is available to test this call. The CDR3 covers 14 residues. Germline V gene sequence: CDR1 MNHNS, CDR2 SASEGT.

The chain combines TRBV7-2 with TRBJ1-1; as DNA is missing, the TRBD1 call by TCRdb cannot be tested. The germline gives CDR1 SGHTA, CDR2 FQGNSA. The CDR3 is 17 residues long. The CDR3 sequence is CASSLAGVEGADTEAFF.

This clonotype is classed as medium-sized by frequency. The chain joins TRBV7-9 to TRBJ2-1. This CDR3 has 13 amino acids. CDR1 and CDR2 (germline): SEHNR, FQNEAQ (reference sequence). This CDR3 reads CASSSGLYNEQFF.

CDR3 in amino acids: CASSLGPGRYEQYF. The chain uses TRBV7-7 and TRBJ2-7; TCRdb indicates TRBD1, and absent DNA this call remains unverified. The CDR3 loop spans 14 amino acids. Looked up from germline, CDR1 is SSHAT and CDR2 is FNYEAQ (reference sequence).

V gene TRBV7-3 combines with J gene TRBJ2-7; TCRdb selects TRBD1, and the lack of DNA leaves this call unchecked. CDR1 is SGHTA, CDR2 FQGTGA, per germline. This CDR3 spans 15 amino acids. The CDR3 protein is CASSLSGGGSSEQYF.

V is TRBV7-9 and J is TRBJ1-2; TCRdb picks TRBD1, but there is no DNA to check that call. This CDR3 has 14 residues. Germline loops: CDR1 SEHNR, CDR2 FQNEAQ (reference sequence). Here the CDR3 reads CASSPREPRYGYTF.

The chain combines TRBV6-5 with TRBJ1-2. CDR3 size: 13 residues. Germline-derived CDR1 and CDR2 are MNHEY and SVGAGI. CDR3 region: CASTPQISYGYTF.

V is TRBV6-5 and J is TRBJ2-7. Germline CDR1 reads MNHEY; CDR2 reads SVGAGI. The CDR3 is 13 amino acids. CDR3 amino acids: CASSYSRAYEQYF.

The chain uses TRBV10-3 and TRBJ1-1; TCRdb designates TRBD1, a call that cannot be tested without DNA. Germline V gene sequence: CDR1 ENHRY, CDR2 SYGVKD. The CDR3 sequence is 16 residues long. The CDR3 is CAISDPGQERNTEAFF.

This clonotype is called medium-sized based on its frequency. The V gene is TRBV11-2, the J gene TRBJ2-5; TCRdb outputs TRBD2, but without DNA this stays unchecked. This CDR3 comprises 17 residues. Germline V gene data show CDR1 as SGHAT and CDR2 as FQNNGV. CDR3 residues: CASQPRTARESQETQYF.

This chain joins TRBV25-1 and TRBJ2-7; TCRdb reports TRBD1, a call that lacks DNA to check it against. This CDR3 comprises 14 residues. CDR1 is MGHDK, CDR2 SYGVNS, per germline. The CDR3 region is CASSAGQGPYEQYF.

The rearrangement uses TRBV6-5 and TRBJ2-7; TCRdb calls TRBD1, which cannot be checked without DNA. CDR3 length: 17 residues. From germline, CDR1 is MNHEY and CDR2 SVGAGI. CDR3 sequence reads: CASSARTSIAPRGEQYF.

The chain links TRBV20-1 to TRBJ2-7. Germline V gene lookup returns CDR1 DFQATT and CDR2 SNEGSKA (reference sequence). This CDR3 region has 14 residues. The CDR3 region is CSARDHTRSYEQYF.

This rearrangement joins TRBV4-2 to TRBJ2-3; as DNA is missing, the TRBD2 call by TCRdb cannot be tested. Germline lookup yields CDR1 LGHNA and CDR2 YNFKEQ. The CDR3 sequence is 16 residues long. The CDR3 here is CASSASGGEPSDTQYF.

The chain is built from TRBV12-3 or TRBV12-4 and TRBJ2-5; TCRdb designates TRBD2, a call that cannot be tested without DNA. The CDR3 spans 14 residues. CDR3 protein: CASRLGRRQETQYF.

V is TRBV7-3 and J is TRBJ2-7; there is no DNA to check the TCRdb D call of TRBD1. This CDR3 spans 15 amino acids. The germline gives CDR1 SGHTA, CDR2 FQGTGA. This CDR3 reads CASSVGTADSYEQYF.

The chain combines TRBV6-2 or TRBV6-3 with TRBJ2-7; TCRdb returns TRBD1, unconfirmable since there is no DNA. Germline values: CDR1 MNHEY, CDR2 SVGEGT. This CDR3 comprises 13 residues. The CDR3 is CASTGDRSYEQYF.